The next 22 T cell receptor beta chains were all read from a single sample in a study of T cell responses to AZD1222 COVID-19 vaccine. Data came from immunoSEQ multiplex PCR; TCRdb stores just in-frame clones and leaves some out. The table has fewer than 180,000 clones, around 94% seen once. This material consisted of peripheral blood, taken on day 0 of AZD1222 vaccination. Receptors were obtained from an adult in good health.

The chain is built from TRBV18 and TRBJ2-1, with D unresolved. From germline, CDR1 is KGHSH and CDR2 LQKENI. CDR3 length equals 14 residues. Trimming left V 6 bases short and J 5 bases short, with 14 bases between. Written as DNA, the CDR3 is TGTGCCAGCTCCCTCGGGCCCTCGGACAATGAGCAGTTCTTC. Protein sequence: CASSLGPSDNEQFF.

The chain couples TRBV4-1 to TRBJ2-5; D perhaps matches TRBD1 (6 bases). This CDR3 is 17 amino acids long. The V end lost 1 base, the J end lost 0 bases, and 15 bases lay between the germline ends. CDR1 is MGHRA, CDR2 YSYEKL, per germline. The CDR3 reads CASSQAWGRSYQETQYF. The CDR3 DNA sequence: TGCGCCAGCAGCCAAGCTTGGGGGCGTTCGTACCAAGAGACCCAGTACTTC.

The V gene is TRBV7-2, the J gene TRBJ2-1, with unresolved D. The germline V gene encodes CDR1 SGHTA and CDR2 FQGNSA. The CDR3 has 13 amino acids. With 1 base removed from V and 6 bases from J, the gap between germline ends came to 7 bases. The CDR3 region is CASSLGPGNEQFF. The CDR3 DNA is TGTGCCAGCAGCTTAGGTCCGGGCAATGAGCAGTTCTTC. Full variable domain (rest looked up from reference TRBV7-2 and TRBJ2-1): GAGVSQSPSNKVTEKGKDVELRCDPISGHTALYWYRQSLGQGLEFLIYFQGNSAPDKSGLPSDRFSAERTGGSVSTLTIQRTQQEDSAVYLCASSLGPGNEQFFGPGTRLTVL.

This chain uses TRBV3-1 (or the pseudogene TRBV3-2) with TRBJ1-1; 7 bases line up with TRBD1. The germline V gene encodes CDR1 LGHDT and CDR2 YNNKEL (reference sequence). The CDR3 length is 13 residues. V shed 1 base and J 4 bases; nucleotides not matched to a gene: 0. CDR3: CASSQAGGTEAFF. The CDR3 nucleotides are TGTGCCAGCAGCCAAGCAGGGGGCACTGAAGCTTTCTTT.

The chain links TRBV7-9 to TRBJ1-4; D is possibly TRBD1 (5 bases). Germline V gene lookup returns CDR1 SEHNR and CDR2 FQNEAQ (reference sequence). This CDR3 has 16 amino acids. V lost 1 base and J lost 0, with 9 bases in between. The CDR3 sequence: CASSLVGPATNEKLFF. The CDR3 bases are TGTGCCAGCAGCTTAGTGGGGCCCGCAACTAATGAAAAACTGTTTTTT.

This chain uses TRBV5-1 with TRBJ1-1, with D unclear. V lost 1 base, J lost 5 bases, and 12 bases lay in between. This CDR3 is 14 amino acids long. Germline CDR1 and CDR2: SGHRS and YFSETQ. In DNA form, the CDR3 reads TGCGCCAGCAGCTTGAGGGCCGACGGGACTGAAGCTTTCTTT. Amino acids: CASSLRADGTEAFF.

CDR3: CASPGTSGDQETQYF. Written as DNA, the CDR3 is TGTGCCAGCCCGGGGACTAGCGGGGACCAAGAGACCCAGTACTTC. The chain joins TRBV2 to TRBJ2-5; 13 bases match TRBD2. The CDR3 extends over 15 amino acids. Germline V gene data show CDR1 as SNHLY and CDR2 as FYNNEI. The V gene end was trimmed by 8 bases and the J gene end by 0 bases; junction bases not matched to a gene: 3.

This chain links TRBV27 with TRBJ1-1; no clear D gene. Per the germline V gene, CDR1 is MNHEY and CDR2 is SMNVEV (reference sequence). There are 13 residues in the CDR3. V lost 3 bases, J lost 3 bases, and 8 bases lay in between. In DNA, the CDR3 is TGTGCCAGCAGTTTCCAGGTGGACACTGAAGCTTTCTTT. Translated: CASSFQVDTEAFF.

The chain has TRBV28 and TRBJ2-2; unclear D gene. V lost 4 bases and J 8 bases, leaving 8 bases between the germline ends. Germline CDR1 is MDHEN and CDR2 is SYDVKM. This CDR3 has 12 residues. CDR3 DNA: TGTGCCAGCAGTTCCTCGACAGGGGAGCTGTTTTTT. It specifies CASSSSTGELFF.

This CDR3 reads CASSFTGTGGGGELFF. CDR3 bases: TGCGCCAGCAGCTTCACCGGGACAGGAGGCGGCGGGGAGCTGTTTTTT. The chain uses TRBV5-1 and TRBJ2-2; 8 positions agree with TRBD1. Unmatched junction bases numbered 10, after V lost 2 bases and J lost 7 bases. The germline gives CDR1 SGHRS, CDR2 YFSETQ. CDR3 size: 16 residues.

This chain uses TRBV7-3 with TRBJ2-6, with TRBD1 matching 9 bases. The CDR3 spans 16 residues. Germline CDR1 reads SGHTA; CDR2 reads FQGTGA. With 4 bases clipped from V and 2 bases from J, the junction kept 3 bases outside the gene matches. The CDR3 DNA is TGTGCCAGCAGCTCCACAGGGGGCGCTGGGGCCAACGTCCTGACTTTC. Protein: CASSSTGGAGANVLTF.

The genes are TRBV4-1 and TRBJ2-2; 12 positions agree with TRBD1. CDR3 length: 18 amino acids. V lost 2 bases to trimming and J lost 3 bases; unmatched junction nucleotides: 7. The germline V gene has CDR1 MGHRA and CDR2 YSYEKL. The CDR3 sequence is CASSQPGTGGRDTGELFF. In nucleotides, the CDR3 is TGCGCCAGCAGCCAACCCGGGACAGGGGGCAGGGACACCGGGGAGCTGTTTTTT.

This clone has only a few counts. The rearrangement links TRBV19 to TRBJ2-5, with D perhaps TRBD1 (6 bases). V dropped 4 bases and J dropped 4 bases, with 13 bases sitting between them. The CDR3 extends over 14 amino acids. Germline values: CDR1 LNHDA, CDR2 SQIVND (reference sequence). The CDR3 DNA reads TGTGCCAGTAGTACGACAGGTTTTTCAGAGACCCAGTACTTC. As protein: CASSTTGFSETQYF.

The chain uses TRBV5-4 and TRBJ2-1, with 7 positions matching TRBD1. CDR1 and CDR2 from the germline V gene are SGHNT and YYREEE (reference sequence). V lost 4 bases and J lost 4; bases outside the gene matches: 5. CDR3 length: 14 residues. CDR3 sequence: CASSPGTEYNEQFF. The DNA for the CDR3 is TGTGCCAGCAGCCCCGGGACAGAGTACAATGAGCAGTTCTTC.

The V gene is TRBV6-5, the J gene TRBJ1-5, with 8 nucleotides matching TRBD1. Trimming took 6 bases from V and 7 from J; bases not matched to a gene: 8. CDR3 length equals 14 residues. Looked up from germline, CDR1 is MNHEY and CDR2 is SVGAGI. CDR3 nucleotide sequence: TGTGCCAGCAGCCCCGGGACAGGTCTGCAGCCCCAGCATTTT. Its translation is CASSPGTGLQPQHF.

The rearrangement uses TRBV19 and TRBJ1-6; D is unclear. There are 17 residues in the CDR3. Per the germline V gene, CDR1 is LNHDA and CDR2 is SQIVND (reference sequence). V was cut by 5 bases and J by 5 bases, with 19 bases left in between. The CDR3 DNA reads as TGTGCCAGTAGTCGCCCACCCGGATCCGTCCATAATTCACCCCTCCACTTT. It is translated as CASSRPPGSVHNSPLHF.

The chain couples TRBV4-1 to TRBJ2-2; D ambiguous. The CDR3 contains 14 residues. The V end lost 1 base, the J end lost 1 base, and 4 bases lay between the germline ends. The germline V gene has CDR1 MGHRA and CDR2 YSYEKL. The CDR3 bases are TGCGCCAGCAGCCAAGTCCGGAACACCGGGGAGCTGTTTTTT. Protein sequence: CASSQVRNTGELFF.

CDR3 sequence (DNA): TGCGCCAGCAGCCAGGGGTTGGCGGATACGCAGTATTTT. Amino acid sequence: CASSQGLADTQYF. The gene calls are TRBV4-3 and TRBJ2-3; no definite D call. The CDR3 covers 13 residues. Germline V gene sequence: CDR1 LGHNA, CDR2 YSLEER. Trimming took 3 bases from V and 6 from J, leaving 10 bases between them.

The gene calls are TRBV2 and TRBJ2-7; tentatively, D is TRBD2 (5 bases). The CDR3 length is 15 residues. V was cut by 3 bases and J by 5 bases, with 17 bases left in between. Germline CDR1 and CDR2: SNHLY and FYNNEI. The CDR3 coding sequence is TGTGCCAGCAGTGACTGGGGTAGCGAGTCAAACGAGCAGTACGTC. Its protein is CASSDWGSESNEQYV.

This clone was detected only a few times. This chain connects TRBV9 to TRBJ1-5; 8 positions match TRBD1. After removal of 0 bases from V and 7 bases from J, the junction contained 6 bases not matched to a gene. CDR3 length: 15 amino acids. Per germline, CDR1 SGDLS and CDR2 YYNGEE. The CDR3 region is CASSVGTGGDQPQHF. As DNA, the CDR3 is TGTGCCAGCAGCGTAGGCACAGGGGGAGACCAGCCCCAGCATTTT.

The genes are TRBV18 and TRBJ2-5; tentatively, D is TRBD2 (6 bases). CDR1 is KGHSH and CDR2 is LQKENI in the germline V gene. The CDR3 runs to 13 residues. Trimming took 3 bases from V and 2 from J, leaving 7 bases between them. The CDR3 reads CASSPLAQETQYF. CDR3 sequence (DNA): TGTGCCAGCTCACCTCTAGCGCAAGAGACCCAGTACTTC. The full variable domain, in which reference TRBV18 and TRBJ2-5 provide the parts outside the CDR3, is NAGVMQNPRHLVRRRGQEARLRCSPMKGHSHVYWYRQLPEEGLKFMVYLQKENIIDESGMPKERFSAEFPKEGPSILRIQQVVRGDSAAYFCASSPLAQETQYFGPGTRLLVL.

The chain recombines TRBV14 with TRBJ2-1; D unresolved. The CDR3 length is 17 residues. Deletions cut 0 bases from V and 1 base from J, with 13 bases between. Germline V gene sequence: CDR1 SGHDN, CDR2 FVKESK. The CDR3 reads CASSQDEEVKSYNEQFF. In nucleotides, the CDR3 is TGTGCCAGCAGCCAAGATGAGGAAGTAAAGTCCTACAATGAGCAGTTCTTC.